This TCR beta chain is drawn from a study of T cell changes during pregnancy in multiple sclerosis. CDR3 length: 12 residues. Assay: immunoSEQ multiplex PCR; the TCRdb copy retains only in-frame clones and omits some. The sample includes tens of thousands of clones, approximately 90% of them seen just once. The starting material was peripheral blood, obtained in the second trimester of pregnancy. The receptor's source is a female donor in good health, enrolled as a control in a pregnancy study. The chain combines TRBV21-1 with TRBJ2-2; the table's D gene call, TRBD2, was not cross checked with the DNA. TRBV21-1 is marked as a pseudogene. The chain's CDR3 is CASRISGGELFF. CDR3 sequence (DNA): TGTGCCAGCAGGATTAGTGGCGGGGAGCTGTTTTTT.